Listed here is a single T cell receptor (beta chain). The CDR3 has 16 residues. Trimming cost V 3 bases and J 0 bases, with 12 bases left between them. Germline V gene lookup returns CDR1 LNHDA and CDR2 SQIVND (reference sequence). PCR involved 60 Vbeta and 13 Jbeta primers. Repertoires were generated with immunoSEQ multiplex PCR, while TCRdb's copy carries only in-frame clones and drops some. The table includes about 130,000 clones, approximately 80% detected once. The sample originates from a study of cytomegalovirus exposure and HLA in healthy donors. The chain carries TRBV19 and TRBJ2-1, with D uncertain. The sequencing input was PBMCs. The clonotype comes from a male donor in good health and CMV-seronegative. DNA of the CDR3: TGTGCCAGTAGTATTGGTTTCCTGAGCTCCTACAATGAGCAGTTCTTC. It specifies CASSIGFLSSYNEQFF.